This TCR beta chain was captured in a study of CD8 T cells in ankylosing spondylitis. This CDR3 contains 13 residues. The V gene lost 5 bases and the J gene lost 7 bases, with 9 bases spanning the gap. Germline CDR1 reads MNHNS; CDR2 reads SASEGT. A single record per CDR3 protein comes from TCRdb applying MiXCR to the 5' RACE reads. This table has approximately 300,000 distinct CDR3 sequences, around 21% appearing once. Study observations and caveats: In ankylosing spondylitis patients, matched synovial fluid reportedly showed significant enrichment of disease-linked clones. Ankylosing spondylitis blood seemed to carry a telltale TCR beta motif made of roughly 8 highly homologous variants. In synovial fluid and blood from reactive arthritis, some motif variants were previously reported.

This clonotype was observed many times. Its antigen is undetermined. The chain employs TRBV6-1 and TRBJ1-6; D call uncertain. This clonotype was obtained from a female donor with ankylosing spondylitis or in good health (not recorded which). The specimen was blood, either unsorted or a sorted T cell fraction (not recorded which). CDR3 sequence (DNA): TGTGCCAGCAGTAGGAACGAAAATTCACCCCTCCACTTT. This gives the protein CASSRNENSPLHF.